Here is one T cell receptor (beta chain) with its context. Germline CDR1 reads SGHDT; CDR2 reads YYEEEE. Unmatched junction bases numbered 4, after V lost 3 bases and J lost 1 base. There are 16 residues in the CDR3. This sample is part of a study of blood T cell repertoires in COVID-19. Under the authors' procedure: Counts of nucleated cells, estimated from reference gene primer amplification, were obtained. The data were produced by immunoSEQ multiplex PCR, yet TCRdb's version contains in-frame clones alone and is incomplete. D and trimming were read from the DNA, whereas the V and J calls and clone size are those reported in that table. The table has 15,000 or so clones, 60% to 85% seen once.

The receptor comes from a man aged 55 to 70 with acute or convalescent COVID-19. Input material: peripheral blood. The rearrangement joins TRBV5-6 to TRBJ2-3; the match to TRBD2 covers 11 bases. The DNA for the CDR3 is TGTGCCAGCAGCTCCGAACTAGCGGGGGGCACAGATACGCAGTATTTT. Its protein is CASSSELAGGTDTQYF.